The rows below give T cell receptor beta chains drawn from one sample of a study of shared clonotypes between healthy human individuals. Measured with immunoSEQ multiplex PCR; TCRdb has only the in-frame clones, and not every one. Of about 2 million clones listed, 85% to 95% were seen once; the top ten hold more than 0.1%. The sample was naive CD4+ T cells sorted from blood. All receptors derive from a man younger than 35 in good health. Each CDR3 is given with its conserved first and last residue. The order of the fields is V gene, D gene, J gene, CDR3 length, clone size, CDR3 DNA, CDR3 protein. A D gene is named only where the DNA matches it firmly. For some rows the clone size is stated as once, few or many, or as a class when expanded; others skip it.

v_gene: TRBV5-1; d_gene: TRBD1; j_gene: TRBJ2-1; len: 15; abundance: -; CDR3nt: TGCGCCAGCAGCTTGACAGGGGAGACCTACAATGAGCAGTTCTTC; CDR3aa: CASSLTGETYNEQFF
v_gene: TRBV4-1; d_gene: -; j_gene: TRBJ1-4; len: 15; abundance: -; CDR3nt: TGCGCCAGCAGCCGAGGAGATCGCGGGGATGAAAAACTGTTTTTT; CDR3aa: CASSRGDRGDEKLFF
v_gene: TRBV9; d_gene: -; j_gene: TRBJ1-2; len: 13; abundance: -; CDR3nt: TGTGCCAGCAGCGTAGTAGAGGGAAGTGGCTACACCTTC; CDR3aa: CASSVVEGSGYTF
v_gene: TRBV7-2; d_gene: TRBD2; j_gene: TRBJ2-4; len: 12; abundance: -; CDR3nt: TGTGCCAGCAGCTTAGGGGCGGGAGGGCGATACTTC; CDR3aa: CASSLGAGGRYF
v_gene: TRBV7-9; d_gene: -; j_gene: TRBJ1-2; len: 15; abundance: -; CDR3nt: TGTGCCAGCAGCTTCCACAGAATAGCTAACTATGGCTACACCTTC; CDR3aa: CASSFHRIANYGYTF
v_gene: TRBV5-1; d_gene: -; j_gene: TRBJ2-3; len: 15; abundance: -; CDR3nt: TGCGCCAGCAGCTTGGGGCAGACGAGCACAGATACGCAGTATTTT; CDR3aa: CASSLGQTSTDTQYF
v_gene: TRBV5-1; d_gene: -; j_gene: TRBJ2-5; len: 15; abundance: -; CDR3nt: TGCGCCAGCAGCTTTGGTCAGGGGGGACAAGAGACCCAGTACTTC; CDR3aa: CASSFGQGGQETQYF
v_gene: TRBV2; d_gene: TRBD2; j_gene: TRBJ2-2; len: 15; abundance: -; CDR3nt: TGTGCCAGCAGTGAAGAGGGACTAGCGTCCGGGGAGCTGTTTTTT; CDR3aa: CASSEEGLASGELFF
v_gene: TRBV9; d_gene: -; j_gene: TRBJ2-2; len: 16; abundance: -; CDR3nt: TGTGCCAGCAGCGTAGAGGGCGGGTCGAACACCGGGGAGCTGTTTTTT; CDR3aa: CASSVEGGSNTGELFF
v_gene: TRBV10-3; d_gene: -; j_gene: TRBJ2-2; len: 14; abundance: -; CDR3nt: TGTGCCATCAGTGAAGGGGGGATTACCGGGGAGCTGTTTTTT; CDR3aa: CAISEGGITGELFF
v_gene: TRBV5-4; d_gene: TRBD1; j_gene: TRBJ1-2; len: 16; abundance: -; CDR3nt: TGTGCCAGCAGCCCTGGCGGGGGACAGGGGACCTATGGCTACACCTTC; CDR3aa: CASSPGGGQGTYGYTF
v_gene: TRBV6-5; d_gene: TRBD2; j_gene: TRBJ2-2; len: 14; abundance: -; CDR3nt: TGTGCCAGTAGTACGGGAGGGCCCGGAGGGGAGCTGTTTTTT; CDR3aa: CASSTGGPGGELFF
v_gene: TRBV5-4; d_gene: -; j_gene: TRBJ1-6; len: 15; abundance: -; CDR3nt: TGTGCCAGCAGCCAGGGGAGCTCCTATAATTCACCCCTCCACTTT; CDR3aa: CASSQGSSYNSPLHF
v_gene: TRBV7-2; d_gene: -; j_gene: TRBJ1-1; len: 13; abundance: -; CDR3nt: TGTGCCAGCAGCCCCTGGCAGGGGCACGAAGCTTTCTTT; CDR3aa: CASSPWQGHEAFF
v_gene: TRBV4-1; d_gene: TRBD1; j_gene: TRBJ1-3; len: 14; abundance: -; CDR3nt: TGCGCCAGCAGCCGACAGGGCTCCGGAAACACCATATATTTT; CDR3aa: CASSRQGSGNTIYF
v_gene: TRBV4-1; d_gene: TRBD1; j_gene: TRBJ2-5; len: 18; abundance: -; CDR3nt: TGCGCCAGCAGCCAAGGAGTAGTTAGGGGACAGGGGAGGGAGACCCAGTACTTC; CDR3aa: CASSQGVVRGQGRETQYF
v_gene: TRBV11-2; d_gene: -; j_gene: TRBJ2-6; len: 18; abundance: -; CDR3nt: TGTGCCAGCAGCCCCCGGAGCAAATCTGTCTCTGGGGCCAACGTCCTGACTTTC; CDR3aa: CASSPRSKSVSGANVLTF
v_gene: TRBV10-1; d_gene: TRBD2; j_gene: TRBJ2-7; len: 15; abundance: -; CDR3nt: TGCGCCAGCAGTGAGTCGACCAGCGGGAGCGGCGAGCAGTACTTC; CDR3aa: CASSESTSGSGEQYF
v_gene: TRBV10-1; d_gene: -; j_gene: TRBJ2-1; len: 13; abundance: once; CDR3nt: TGCGCCAGCAGTGGAGAAACCTACAATGAGCAGTTCTTC; CDR3aa: CASSGETYNEQFF
v_gene: TRBV11-2; d_gene: TRBD2; j_gene: TRBJ2-5; len: 14; abundance: once; CDR3nt: TGTGCCAGCAGCCCCCATAGCGGGGAAGAGACCCAGTACTTC; CDR3aa: CASSPHSGEETQYF
v_gene: TRBV4-1; d_gene: -; j_gene: TRBJ1-2; len: 14; abundance: -; CDR3nt: TGCGCCAGCAGCCAAGACGCAGGCTACTATGGCTACACCTTC; CDR3aa: CASSQDAGYYGYTF
v_gene: TRBV30; d_gene: TRBD2; j_gene: TRBJ2-5; len: 17; abundance: -; CDR3nt: TGTGCCTGGAGTAAGAAGGCGGGAGTAACCGGTGTAAAGACCCAGTACTTC; CDR3aa: CAWSKKAGVTGVKTQYF
v_gene: TRBV18; d_gene: TRBD2; j_gene: TRBJ2-3; len: 14; abundance: -; CDR3nt: TGTGCCAGCTCACCCGGGACTAGGGTCGATACGCAGTATTTT; CDR3aa: CASSPGTRVDTQYF
v_gene: TRBV4-3; d_gene: -; j_gene: TRBJ2-3; len: 17; abundance: -; CDR3nt: TGCGCCAGCAGCCTAAGCCCCGGGACTTTTAACGCAGATACGCAGTATTTT; CDR3aa: CASSLSPGTFNADTQYF
v_gene: TRBV16; d_gene: -; j_gene: TRBJ1-2; len: 12; abundance: -; CDR3nt: TGTGCCAGCAGCCAATGGTCGAATGGCTACACCTTC; CDR3aa: CASSQWSNGYTF
v_gene: TRBV30; d_gene: TRBD1; j_gene: TRBJ1-1; len: 14; abundance: -; CDR3nt: TGTGCCTGGAGTGTAATCAGGGGGCGAGCTGAAGCTTTCTTT; CDR3aa: CAWSVIRGRAEAFF
v_gene: TRBV5-1; d_gene: -; j_gene: TRBJ2-3; len: 16; abundance: -; CDR3nt: TGCGCCAGCAGGGTATCCGGGCTTGGGGGCCCAGATACGCAGTATTTT; CDR3aa: CASRVSGLGGPDTQYF
v_gene: TRBV27; d_gene: TRBD1; j_gene: TRBJ2-3; len: 16; abundance: -; CDR3nt: TGTGCCAGCAGTTGGAGGACAGGCGTAAGCACAGATACGCAGTATTTT; CDR3aa: CASSWRTGVSTDTQYF
v_gene: TRBV10-3; d_gene: -; j_gene: TRBJ2-2; len: 15; abundance: -; CDR3nt: TGTGCCATCAGTGTACAACAGGAGAACACCGGGGAGCTGTTTTTT; CDR3aa: CAISVQQENTGELFF
v_gene: TRBV7-2; d_gene: -; j_gene: TRBJ1-5; len: 15; abundance: once; CDR3nt: TGTGCCAGCAGCTTAGCCGGCAGGGGCAATCAGCCCCAGCATTTT; CDR3aa: CASSLAGRGNQPQHF
v_gene: TRBV27; d_gene: TRBD1; j_gene: TRBJ1-2; len: 15; abundance: -; CDR3nt: TGTGCCAGCAGTCAAGGGACAGGGGCGAGCTATGGCTACACCTTC; CDR3aa: CASSQGTGASYGYTF
v_gene: TRBV29-1; d_gene: -; j_gene: TRBJ2-1; len: 14; abundance: -; CDR3nt: TGCAGCGTTCTCCGGGACGGGACGAGAGGGGAGCAGTTCTTC; CDR3aa: CSVLRDGTRGEQFF
v_gene: TRBV27; d_gene: -; j_gene: TRBJ2-2; len: 19; abundance: -; CDR3nt: TGTGCCAGCTCTCAATTTCGGGCGTCACAGGGAAGATCCATCGGGGAGCTGTTTTTT; CDR3aa: CASSQFRASQGRSIGELFF
v_gene: TRBV9; d_gene: TRBD1; j_gene: TRBJ2-2; len: 15; abundance: -; CDR3nt: TGTGCCAGCAGCGTAGACACAGGGGGCACCGGGGAGCTGTTTTTT; CDR3aa: CASSVDTGGTGELFF
v_gene: TRBV9; d_gene: -; j_gene: TRBJ2-4; len: 16; abundance: -; CDR3nt: TGTGCCAGCAGCTCTACGACGACAGTAGCCAAAAACATTCAGTACTTC; CDR3aa: CASSSTTTVAKNIQYF
v_gene: TRBV20-1; d_gene: -; j_gene: TRBJ1-6; len: 11; abundance: -; CDR3nt: TGCAGTGCTCCAAGCCAATCACCCCTCCACTTT; CDR3aa: CSAPSQSPLHF
v_gene: TRBV30; d_gene: -; j_gene: TRBJ2-2; len: 13; abundance: -; CDR3nt: TGTGCCTGGAGTGTACGTAACACCGGGGAGCTGTTTTTT; CDR3aa: CAWSVRNTGELFF
v_gene: TRBV18; d_gene: -; j_gene: TRBJ2-3; len: 14; abundance: -; CDR3nt: TGTGCCAGCTCACCAGCGACCCGAACAGATACGCAGTATTTT; CDR3aa: CASSPATRTDTQYF
v_gene: TRBV2; d_gene: TRBD1; j_gene: TRBJ2-3; len: 16; abundance: -; CDR3nt: TGTGCCAGCAGTAAAACCGGGACAGGGGTTACAGATACGCAGTATTTT; CDR3aa: CASSKTGTGVTDTQYF
v_gene: TRBV5-1; d_gene: -; j_gene: TRBJ2-5; len: 13; abundance: -; CDR3nt: TGCGCCAGCAGCACAATCCCGTGGGTTGGCCAGTACTTC; CDR3aa: CASSTIPWVGQYF
v_gene: TRBV4-1; d_gene: -; j_gene: TRBJ1-3; len: 11; abundance: -; CDR3nt: TGCGCCAGCAGCCGGGACCGGGCCATATATTTT; CDR3aa: CASSRDRAIYF
v_gene: TRBV10-3; d_gene: -; j_gene: TRBJ2-1; len: 12; abundance: few; CDR3nt: TGTGCCATCAGTGAGTCGGGGTATGAGCAGTTCTTC; CDR3aa: CAISESGYEQFF
v_gene: TRBV6-5; d_gene: -; j_gene: TRBJ1-3; len: 13; abundance: -; CDR3nt: TGTGCCAGCAGGGAAGCAGGAGGAAACACCATATATTTT; CDR3aa: CASREAGGNTIYF
v_gene: TRBV5-1; d_gene: -; j_gene: TRBJ2-5; len: 14; abundance: -; CDR3nt: TGCGCCAGCAGCTTGGATGGGGCGTGGGGGACCCAGTACTTC; CDR3aa: CASSLDGAWGTQYF
v_gene: TRBV28; d_gene: -; j_gene: TRBJ1-4; len: 13; abundance: -; CDR3nt: TGTGCCAGCAGTAGGGAGGTAGAAGAAAAACTGTTTTTT; CDR3aa: CASSREVEEKLFF
v_gene: TRBV29-1; d_gene: TRBD1; j_gene: TRBJ2-2; len: 17; abundance: -; CDR3nt: TGCAGCGTGGGCCCCTCTCGTTGGCAGGGACAGGACGGGGAGCTGTTTTTT; CDR3aa: CSVGPSRWQGQDGELFF
v_gene: TRBV2; d_gene: TRBD1; j_gene: TRBJ1-6; len: 15; abundance: -; CDR3nt: TGTGCCAGCAGTTCGACAGGGGGCGGGAATTCACCCCTCCACTTT; CDR3aa: CASSSTGGGNSPLHF
v_gene: TRBV28; d_gene: TRBD2; j_gene: TRBJ2-5; len: 14; abundance: -; CDR3nt: TGTGCCAGCAGTGAGACTAGCGGAAAAGAGACCCAGTACTTC; CDR3aa: CASSETSGKETQYF
v_gene: TRBV10-3; d_gene: -; j_gene: TRBJ1-4; len: 15; abundance: -; CDR3nt: TGTGCCATCAGTGACAGGTCCGGGGCTAATGAAAAACTGTTTTTT; CDR3aa: CAISDRSGANEKLFF
v_gene: TRBV11-2; d_gene: -; j_gene: TRBJ1-1; len: 13; abundance: -; CDR3nt: TGTGCCAGCAGCTTATGGAGTGGGACTGAAGCTTTCTTT; CDR3aa: CASSLWSGTEAFF
v_gene: TRBV7-2; d_gene: TRBD2; j_gene: TRBJ2-1; len: 13; abundance: -; CDR3nt: TGTGCCAGCCGACTAGCGGGAGGGCTGGAGCAGTTCTTC; CDR3aa: CASRLAGGLEQFF
v_gene: TRBV10-1; d_gene: -; j_gene: TRBJ2-6; len: 14; abundance: -; CDR3nt: TGCGCCAGCAGTGCAGGGTCTGGGGCCAACGTCCTGACTTTC; CDR3aa: CASSAGSGANVLTF
v_gene: TRBV5-4; d_gene: -; j_gene: TRBJ1-1; len: 12; abundance: once; CDR3nt: TGTGCCAGCAGCCAAGATTGGACTGAAGCTTTCTTT; CDR3aa: CASSQDWTEAFF
v_gene: TRBV5-6; d_gene: -; j_gene: TRBJ2-3; len: 16; abundance: -; CDR3nt: TGTGCCAGCAGCTTGGCAACGTTTTCACTTACAGATACGCAGTATTTT; CDR3aa: CASSLATFSLTDTQYF
v_gene: TRBV5-1; d_gene: -; j_gene: TRBJ2-5; len: 16; abundance: once; CDR3nt: TGCGCCAGCAGCTCTGACAGGCCGGCGATCCAAGAGACCCAGTACTTC; CDR3aa: CASSSDRPAIQETQYF
v_gene: TRBV4-1; d_gene: -; j_gene: TRBJ1-2; len: 14; abundance: -; CDR3nt: TGCGCCAGCAGCCAAGACCCCAGGGTCGGGGGCTACACCTTC; CDR3aa: CASSQDPRVGGYTF
v_gene: TRBV5-1; d_gene: TRBD2; j_gene: TRBJ2-7; len: 15; abundance: many; CDR3nt: TGCGCCAGCAGCTTGGATCCGGGAGGGTCGGTCGAGCAGTACTTC; CDR3aa: CASSLDPGGSVEQYF